This T cell receptor (beta chain) was captured by sequencing in a study of T cell repertoires in cytomegalovirus infection. In the study overall: HLA-C-restricted CMV epitopes, recently identified, and well-studied HLA-B-restricted ones were used by the study.

The V gene lost 7 bases and the J gene lost 1 base, with 4 bases spanning the gap. The CDR3 sequence is 12 residues long. As regards this clonotype: Its antigen is undetermined. A much larger clone differs from this one at a single base, so this may be a read error.

General study findings and limits: Dominating the ex vivo response were HLA-C-restricted CMV-specific TCR beta clonotypes.

TCRdb re-analysed the reads in MiXCR, keeping a single row per CDR3 protein. The sample records fewer than 350,000 distinct CDR3 sequences, about 28% being singletons. The source of this sequence is a human donor in good health (CMV status not recorded). Some clones in this sample may be carry-over from other donors' samples. The chain has TRBV12-3 or TRBV12-4 and TRBJ2-2, with D hard to call. Sample: cultured PBMCs, taken from culture after CMV antigen stimulation. This CDR3 is CASNRNTGELFF. The DNA for the CDR3 is TGTGCCAGCAACAGGAACACCGGGGAGCTGTTTTTT.